This T cell receptor beta chain was sequenced for a study of CD8 T cells in ankylosing spondylitis (dated by TCRdb to about 2017). About the study as a whole: T cell receptor beta repertoires were profiled in healthy donors and ankylosing spondylitis patients so that disease-linked TCR variants could be found. The full study cohort comprised 25 ankylosing spondylitis patients and about 110 healthy donors. Peripheral blood was sampled, and synovial fluid was additionally collected from ankylosing spondylitis patients. Broad study findings and their caveats: Blood from ankylosing spondylitis patients appeared to be characterized by a TCR beta motif made up of about 8 highly homologous amino acid variants. Some of the motif variants had been reported before in the synovial fluid and blood of reactive arthritis patients, a finding that suggests common disease-initiation mechanisms. Significant enrichment of the disease-linked clones was reported in matched synovial fluid samples from ankylosing spondylitis patients. In peripheral blood, the disease-linked clones were found at relatively low frequencies and had a CD8+ phenotype.

CDR1 SGHRS and CDR2 YFSETQ are derived from the germline V gene. The CDR3 sequence holds 15 residues, the cysteine and phenylalanine included. Only the CDR3 DNA stays, 45 bases, in frame from base 1. Germline trimming amounts to 0 bases on V and 5 bases on J, with 4 as the count of junction bases outside the gene matches. This clonotype was counted at least ten times. It has no known antigen specificity. Base qualities are not recorded, but no much larger clone differs from it by a single base. The sequencing machine was an Illumina HiSeq 2500. TCR beta libraries were prepared by quantitative 5'-RACE with molecular barcodes. The paper's data handling went like this. A new computational method, built on a probabilistic model of VDJ rearrangement, was used to identify disease-linked TCR variants. The raw public data were reprocessed by TCRdb itself: fastp quality trimming at Q25, MiXCR clonotype calling, in-frame beta chains only. Rows with one shared CDR3 protein collapse into an entry with the most common genes and DNA. What appears here as the V and J calls and clone size reflects TCRdb's work, not the paper's. This sample lists some 220,000 distinct CDR3 sequences; more than 5.5% were detected once. The leading ten clones occupy 13% to 15% of the sample.

The sequence was collected from a male donor with ankylosing spondylitis. The chain is assembled from TRBV5-1 and TRBJ2-1; 8 bases in the middle match TRBD1. The sample was blood, either unsorted or a sorted T cell fraction (not recorded which). The CDR3 amino acid sequence is: CASSLGTGIHNEQFF. In nucleotides, the sequence is TGCGCCAGCAGCTTGGGGACAGGGATTCACAATGAGCAGTTCTTC. This CDR3, with the reference TRBV5-1 and TRBJ2-1 proteins standing in past its ends, gives the full variable domain KAGVTQTPRYLIKTRGQQVTLSCSPISGHRSVSWYQQTPGQGLQFLFEYFSETQRNKGNFPGRFSGRQFSNSRSEMNVSTLELGDSALYLCASSLGTGIHNEQFFGPGTRLTVL.